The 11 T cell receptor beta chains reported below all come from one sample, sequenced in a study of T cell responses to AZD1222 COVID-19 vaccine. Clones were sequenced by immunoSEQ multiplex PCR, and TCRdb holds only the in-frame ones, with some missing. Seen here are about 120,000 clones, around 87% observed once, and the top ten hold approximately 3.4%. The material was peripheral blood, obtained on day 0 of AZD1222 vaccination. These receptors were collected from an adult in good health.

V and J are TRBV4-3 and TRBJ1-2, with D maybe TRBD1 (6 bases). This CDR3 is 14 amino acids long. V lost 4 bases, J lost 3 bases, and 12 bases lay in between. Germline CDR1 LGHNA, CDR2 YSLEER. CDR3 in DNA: TGCGCCAGCAGCCTCCGGACAGCTCACTATGGCTACACCTTC. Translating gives CASSLRTAHYGYTF.

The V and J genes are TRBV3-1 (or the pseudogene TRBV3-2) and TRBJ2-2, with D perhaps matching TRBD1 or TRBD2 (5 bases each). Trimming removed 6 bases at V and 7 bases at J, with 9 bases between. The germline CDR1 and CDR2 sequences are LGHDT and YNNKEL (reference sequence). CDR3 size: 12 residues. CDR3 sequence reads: CASRSGSGELFF. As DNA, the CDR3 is TGTGCCAGCAGATCAGGGAGCGGGGAGCTGTTTTTT.

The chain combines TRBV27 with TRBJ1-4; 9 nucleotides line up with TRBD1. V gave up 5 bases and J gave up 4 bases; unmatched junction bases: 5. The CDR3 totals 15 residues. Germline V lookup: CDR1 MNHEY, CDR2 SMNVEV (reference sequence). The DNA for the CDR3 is TGTGCCAGCAGTACCCGGGACAGGGATAATGAAAAACTGTTTTTT. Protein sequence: CASSTRDRDNEKLFF. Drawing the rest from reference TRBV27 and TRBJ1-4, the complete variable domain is EAQVTQNPRYLITVTGKKLTVTCSQNMNHEYMSWYRQDPGLGLRQIYYSMNVEVTDKGDVPEGYKVSRKEKRNFPLILESPSPNQTSLYFCASSTRDRDNEKLFFGSGTQLSVL.

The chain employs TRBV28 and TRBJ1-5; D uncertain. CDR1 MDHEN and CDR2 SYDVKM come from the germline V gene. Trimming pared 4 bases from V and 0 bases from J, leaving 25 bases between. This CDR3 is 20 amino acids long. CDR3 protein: CASSYRSPPNPAFSNQPQHF. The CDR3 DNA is TGTGCCAGCAGTTACCGGTCCCCTCCCAATCCGGCCTTTAGCAATCAGCCCCAGCATTTT.

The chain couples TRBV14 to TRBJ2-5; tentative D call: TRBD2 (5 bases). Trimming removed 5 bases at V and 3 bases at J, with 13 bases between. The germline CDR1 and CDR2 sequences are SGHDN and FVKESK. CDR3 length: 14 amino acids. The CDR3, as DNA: TGTGCCAGCAGCTTACGGCGGGCTGAAGAGACCCAGTACTTC. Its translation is CASSLRRAEETQYF.

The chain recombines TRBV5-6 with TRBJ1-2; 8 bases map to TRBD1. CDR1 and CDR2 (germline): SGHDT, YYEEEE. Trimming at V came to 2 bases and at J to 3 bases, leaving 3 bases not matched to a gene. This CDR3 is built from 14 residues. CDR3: CASSFQTGDYGYTF. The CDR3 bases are TGTGCCAGCAGCTTTCAGACAGGGGACTATGGCTACACCTTC.

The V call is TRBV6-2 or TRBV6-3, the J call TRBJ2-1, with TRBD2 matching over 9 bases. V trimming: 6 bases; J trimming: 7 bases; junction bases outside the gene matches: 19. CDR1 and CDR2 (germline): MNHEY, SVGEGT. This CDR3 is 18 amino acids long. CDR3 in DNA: TGTGCCAGCAGCCACACAGGCGTACTAGCGGGCCAAACAAATGAGCAGTTCTTC. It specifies CASSHTGVLAGQTNEQFF.

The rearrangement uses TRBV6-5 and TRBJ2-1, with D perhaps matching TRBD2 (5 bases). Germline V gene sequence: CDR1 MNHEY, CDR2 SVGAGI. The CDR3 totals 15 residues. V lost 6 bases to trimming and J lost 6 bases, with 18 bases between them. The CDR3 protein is CASRPGTRLVNEQFF. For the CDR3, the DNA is TGTGCCAGCAGACCGGGAACCCGCCTGGTCAATGAGCAGTTCTTC.

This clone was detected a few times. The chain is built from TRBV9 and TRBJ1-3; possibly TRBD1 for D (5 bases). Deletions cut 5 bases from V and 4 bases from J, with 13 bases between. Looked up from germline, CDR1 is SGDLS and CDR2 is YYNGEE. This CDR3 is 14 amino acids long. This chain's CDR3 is CASRPGISGNTIYF. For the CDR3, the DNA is TGTGCCAGCAGACCAGGGATTTCGGGAAACACCATATATTTT.

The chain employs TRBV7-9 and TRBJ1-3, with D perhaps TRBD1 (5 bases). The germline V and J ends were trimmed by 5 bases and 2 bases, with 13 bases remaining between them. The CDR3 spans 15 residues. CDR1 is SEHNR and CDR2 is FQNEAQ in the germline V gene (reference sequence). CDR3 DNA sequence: TGTGCCAGCAGCCCTGTGGGGACGACTGGAAACACCATATATTTT. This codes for CASSPVGTTGNTIYF.

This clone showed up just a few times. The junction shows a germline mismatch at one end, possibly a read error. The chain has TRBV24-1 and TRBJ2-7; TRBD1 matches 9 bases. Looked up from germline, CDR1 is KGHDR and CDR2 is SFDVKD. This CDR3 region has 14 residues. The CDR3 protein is CATSDTGGSNEQYF. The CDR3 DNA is TGTGCCACCAGTGATACAGGGGGCTCCAACGAGCAGTACTTC.